This is a list of T cell receptor beta chains from one sample in a study of blood T cell repertoires in COVID-19. Data came from immunoSEQ multiplex PCR; TCRdb stores just in-frame clones and leaves some out. The sample lists 350,000 to 450,000 clones, approximately 86% seen once, with approximately 2.9% in the top ten. Sequencing was performed on peripheral blood. Source of these receptors: a human donor in a cohort sampled during active COVID-19. CDR3s leave out the opening cysteine and the closing phenylalanine or tryptophan. The D gene is left open where the match is weak. Expanded clones get a size class; other rows say once, few or many, or leave the size out.

TRBV5-4,TRBJ1-2,NA,NA,ASRQGLRNYGYT
TRBV10-3,TRBJ2-3,NA,NA,AISGGATDTQY
TRBV28,TRBJ1-4,NA,NA,ASRAGSHNEKLF
TRBV2,TRBJ1-6,TRBD1,NA,ASSDTTGYSPLH
TRBV7-9,TRBJ2-7,NA,NA,ASSPRRSAYEQY
TRBV5-4,TRBJ1-1,NA,NA,ASSPGGAVGNTEAF
TRBV7-9,TRBJ2-2,NA,NA,ASNGVPTGELF
TRBV28,TRBJ2-7,NA,NA,ASSPGGYEQY
TRBV6-6,TRBJ2-1,NA,NA,ASSPGLDYNEQF
TRBV5-5,TRBJ2-3,NA,NA,ASSLLAATDTQY
TRBV5-1,TRBJ1-4,TRBD1,few,ASSLQTGAREKLF
TRBV5-4,TRBJ2-5,TRBD2,once,ASSPRTSGEETQY
TRBV19,TRBJ2-5,TRBD2,NA,ASSILAGETQY
TRBV7-2,TRBJ2-5,TRBD1,NA,ASSLLAGGAETQY
TRBV19,TRBJ1-5,NA,NA,ASSTGPLGGNQPQH
TRBV19,TRBJ2-7,TRBD2,NA,ASSPSGSSYEQY
TRBV7-2,TRBJ1-1,NA,NA,ASSLLGRAVGTEAF
TRBV19,TRBJ1-2,NA,NA,ASSIDPGKPGDT
TRBV3-1/TRBV3-2,TRBJ1-1,TRBD1,NA,ASSQETGFTEAF
TRBV29-1,TRBJ2-7,NA,NA,SVVKPSYEQY
TRBV27,TRBJ1-1,TRBD1,once,ASSSGTGEYEAF
TRBV11-2,TRBJ2-7,NA,NA,ASSLVDRAYEQY
TRBV5-1,TRBJ2-2,NA,once,ASRRTTGVGVGSTGELF
TRBV27,TRBJ2-4,TRBD1,NA,ASRDRAANIQY
TRBV2,TRBJ2-2,NA,NA,ASSPGANTGELF
TRBV2,TRBJ2-5,NA,NA,ASRPRVTQETQY
TRBV12-3/TRBV12-4,TRBJ1-1,NA,NA,ASSFRVHTEAF
TRBV28,TRBJ2-5,NA,once,ASSLNRQETQY
TRBV19,TRBJ2-2,NA,NA,ASNDREAGELF
TRBV5-1,TRBJ1-4,NA,once,ASSLGFAGQLDEKLF
TRBV5-4,TRBJ2-7,TRBD2,NA,ASSWGGLARDEQY
TRBV19,TRBJ2-1,NA,NA,ASTIGQGSNEQF
TRBV29-1,TRBJ1-1,NA,NA,SVVWGGSEAF
TRBV28,TRBJ2-7,NA,NA,ASSPPGRRGEQY
TRBV5-1,TRBJ2-2,TRBD1,NA,ASSLTPGQGVGTGELF
TRBV4-1,TRBJ2-5,TRBD2,NA,ASSQGVSGSFEAETQY
TRBV9,TRBJ1-2,TRBD1,few,ASSPRDRSYYGYT
TRBV14,TRBJ2-1,TRBD1,NA,ASSPRHPGTGTYNEQF
TRBV6-1,TRBJ1-2,TRBD1,NA,ASSEAGQGSRGGYT
TRBV7-2,TRBJ2-5,TRBD1,NA,ASSAGTGGGRETQY
TRBV30,TRBJ2-1,TRBD2,NA,AWTGPSGRASGSLSSYNEQF